This T cell receptor beta chain is drawn from a study of blood T cells in healthy people across ages. Study-wide results and limits: Age showed a roughly linear inverse relationship with TCR beta diversity per million T cells. Naive CD4+ cell counts and diversity both ran higher in long-lived than in aged donors.

The CDR3 consists of 13 residues. Germline V CDR1 and CDR2: SGHRS, YFSETQ. In regard to this clonotype: Its antigen remains unknown.

Alongside a J-beta primer mix, a sample-barcoded 5' primer served in a second PCR lasting about 7 to 12 cycles. Using its own MiXCR run on the 5' RACE reads, TCRdb lists one record per CDR3 protein. The sample shows 650,000 to 800,000 distinct CDR3 sequences, 40% to 50% of them seen only once. J is TRBJ2-4 and V is TRBV5-1; either TRBD1 or TRBD2 may supply D (5 bases each). The J call may be mistaken, given a closer DNA end match to TRBJ2-7. The origin of this receptor is a man in his sixties in good health. The source material was blood. This CDR3 reads CASQAGASNEQYF. The CDR3 DNA follows: TGCGCCAGTCAAGCCGGGGCTTCGAACGAGCAGTACTTC.